Detailed here is one T cell receptor beta chain. In the study's own analysis: Reference gene primers were amplified, and this amplification served to estimate nucleated cell counts. Sequencing used immunoSEQ multiplex PCR; TCRdb keeps in-frame clones, though not all of them. The V and J calls and clone size come from that table; D and trimming were worked out from the DNA. The table includes some 97,000 clones, almost 80% detected once. The data stem from a study of blood T cell repertoires in COVID-19. On the study more broadly: Researchers got acute and convalescent COVID-19 samples from the United States, Italy and Spain. Sources were T cells, B-cell-depleted T cells, or PBMCs; the material itself was cDNA or gDNA.

Trimming removed 5 bases at V and 4 bases at J, with 14 bases between. CDR3 length equals 14 residues. Looked up from germline, CDR1 is SEHNR and CDR2 is FQNEAQ (reference sequence). V usage is TRBV7-9 and J usage is TRBJ1-1, with D possibly TRBD1 on 6 matching bases. This receptor was identified in a woman in her seventies with acute or convalescent COVID-19. The sample comprised peripheral blood. The CDR3 spells CASSPQGSRTEAFF. In DNA, the CDR3 is TGTGCCAGCAGCCCCCAGGGGTCTCGCACTGAAGCTTTCTTT.